This entry describes one TCR beta chain. The data are from a study of blood T cell repertoires in COVID-19. Overall study context: Samples representing acute and convalescent COVID-19 were sourced from the United States, Italy and Spain. Sources were T cells, B-cell-depleted T cells, or PBMCs; the material itself was cDNA or gDNA.

Germline values: CDR1 LNHNV, CDR2 YYDKDF (reference sequence). Trimming removed 1 base from V and 4 bases from J, with 7 bases in between. This CDR3 has 14 amino acids. Libraries were prepared by immunoSEQ multiplex PCR; TCRdb keeps only in-frame clonotypes and omits some of them. Altogether some 150,000 clones are present, about 80% being singletons, with the ten largest covering over 7%. V is TRBV15 and J is TRBJ2-2, with D unclear. This receptor was taken from a human donor in a cohort sampled during active COVID-19. Sequencing used peripheral blood. The CDR3: CATSRVRSTGELFF. The CDR3 DNA reads as TGTGCCACCAGCAGAGTAAGGAGCACCGGGGAGCTGTTTTTT.